This T cell receptor beta chain is drawn from a study of T cell responses to AZD1222 COVID-19 vaccine. Turning to the study itself: Second-dose intervals near 4 or 12 weeks were combined.

With regard to this clone: What it binds is not known.

Study results and limitations: Spike-specific TCR depth and breadth grew after two AZD1222 doses. Reportedly, close to half of spike-specific TCRs are directed against unmutated variant regions.

TCRdb's table, derived via immunoSEQ multiplex PCR, lists solely in-frame clones and lacks some. This sample yields roughly 45,000 clones, of which 60% to 85% are seen a single time; around 7% belongs to the top ten. V lost 2 bases and J 5 bases, leaving 9 bases between the germline ends. CDR1 is LNHDA, CDR2 SQIVND, per germline (reference sequence). The CDR3 is made up of 13 amino acids. The sequence was obtained from an adult in good health. The chain joins TRBV19 to TRBJ2-5; D unclear. Sample: peripheral blood, taken on day 0 of AZD1222 vaccination. The CDR3 DNA is TGTGCCAGTAGTATAAATCGGGCCGAGACCCAGTACTTC. Protein product: CASSINRAETQYF.